The present T cell receptor beta chain was sequenced within a study of CD8 T cells in acute hepatitis C reinfection. The CDR3 runs to 10 residues. The V gene lost 3 bases and the J gene lost 9 bases, with 3 bases spanning the gap. Germline values: CDR1 SEHNR, CDR2 FQNEAQ (reference sequence). Libraries were prepared by immunoSEQ multiplex PCR; TCRdb keeps only in-frame clonotypes and omits some of them. The sample consists of 30,000 to 40,000 clones, approximately 87% of them appearing once. Time point reported: naive CD8 control sorted from an acute-time-point sample. Donors were people who inject drugs, followed every 3 months.

The TCR originated in a man aged 30 to 39 with chronic hepatitis C. The sample taken for sequencing was naive CD8+ T cells from PBMCs. The chain links TRBV7-9 to TRBJ2-1; D is unclear. CDR3 DNA: TGTGCCAGCAGCTTCCCTGAGCAGTTCTTC. It translates to CASSFPEQFF.